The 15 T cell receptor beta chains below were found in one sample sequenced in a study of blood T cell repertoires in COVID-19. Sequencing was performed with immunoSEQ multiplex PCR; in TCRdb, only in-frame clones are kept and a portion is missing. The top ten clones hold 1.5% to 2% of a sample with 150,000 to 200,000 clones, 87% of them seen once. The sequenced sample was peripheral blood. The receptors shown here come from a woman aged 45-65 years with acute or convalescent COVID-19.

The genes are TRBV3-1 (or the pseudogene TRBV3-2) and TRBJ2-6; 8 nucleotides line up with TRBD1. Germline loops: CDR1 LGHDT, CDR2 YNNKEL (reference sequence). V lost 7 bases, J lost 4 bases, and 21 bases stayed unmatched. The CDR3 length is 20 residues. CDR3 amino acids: CASTHNPGTGKFSGANVLTF. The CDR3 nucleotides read TGTGCCAGCACCCATAACCCGGGGACAGGCAAATTTTCCGGGGCCAACGTCCTGACTTTC.

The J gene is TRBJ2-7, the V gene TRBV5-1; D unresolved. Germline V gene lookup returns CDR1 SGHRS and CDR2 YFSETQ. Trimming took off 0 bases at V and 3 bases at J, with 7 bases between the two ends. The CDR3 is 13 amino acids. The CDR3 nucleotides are TGCGCCAGCAGCTTGGCCCAGCGCTACGAGCAGTACTTC. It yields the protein CASSLAQRYEQYF. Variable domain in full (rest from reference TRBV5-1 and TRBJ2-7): KAGVTQTPRYLIKTRGQQVTLSCSPISGHRSVSWYQQTPGQGLQFLFEYFSETQRNKGNFPGRFSGRQFSNSRSEMNVSTLELGDSALYLCASSLAQRYEQYFGPGTRLTVT.

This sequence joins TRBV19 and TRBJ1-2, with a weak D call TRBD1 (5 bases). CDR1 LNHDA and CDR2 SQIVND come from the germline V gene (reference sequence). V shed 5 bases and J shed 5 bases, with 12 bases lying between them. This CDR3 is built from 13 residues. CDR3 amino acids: CASSPDSLYGYTF. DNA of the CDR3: TGTGCCAGTAGTCCTGACAGTTTGTATGGCTACACCTTC.

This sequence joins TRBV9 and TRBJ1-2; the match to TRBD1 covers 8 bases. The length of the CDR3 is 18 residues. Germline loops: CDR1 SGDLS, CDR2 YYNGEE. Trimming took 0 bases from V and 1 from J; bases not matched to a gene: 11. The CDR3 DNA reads TGTGCCAGCAGCGTAGGGTACGGGACAGGAGAACATAACTATGGCTACACCTTC. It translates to CASSVGYGTGEHNYGYTF.

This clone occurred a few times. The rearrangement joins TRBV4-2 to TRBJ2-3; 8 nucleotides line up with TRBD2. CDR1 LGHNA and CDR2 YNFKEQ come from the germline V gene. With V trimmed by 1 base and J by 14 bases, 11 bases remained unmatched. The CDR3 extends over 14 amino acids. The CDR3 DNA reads TGTGCCAGCAGCCAAGTAGGAGCGGGGGAAACCCCGTATTTT. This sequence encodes CASSQVGAGETPYF.

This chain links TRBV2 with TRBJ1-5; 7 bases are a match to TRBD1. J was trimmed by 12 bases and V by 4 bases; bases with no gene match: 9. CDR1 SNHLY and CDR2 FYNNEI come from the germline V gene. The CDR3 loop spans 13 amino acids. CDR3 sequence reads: CASSGRGQVVQHF. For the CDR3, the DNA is TGTGCCAGCAGTGGTAGGGGGCAGGTAGTCCAGCATTTT.

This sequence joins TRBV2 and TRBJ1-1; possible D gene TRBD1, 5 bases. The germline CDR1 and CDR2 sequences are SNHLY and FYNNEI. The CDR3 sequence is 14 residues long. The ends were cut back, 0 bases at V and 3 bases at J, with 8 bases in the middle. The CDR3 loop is CASSEALGHTEAFF. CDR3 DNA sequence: TGTGCCAGCAGTGAAGCGTTGGGGCACACTGAAGCTTTCTTT.

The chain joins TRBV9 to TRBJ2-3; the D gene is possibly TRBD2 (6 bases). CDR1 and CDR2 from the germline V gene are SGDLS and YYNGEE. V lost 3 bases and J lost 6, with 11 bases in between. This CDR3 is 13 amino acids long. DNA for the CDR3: TGTGCCAGCAGCGCCCGGAGGGGTGATACGCAGTATTTT. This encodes CASSARRGDTQYF.

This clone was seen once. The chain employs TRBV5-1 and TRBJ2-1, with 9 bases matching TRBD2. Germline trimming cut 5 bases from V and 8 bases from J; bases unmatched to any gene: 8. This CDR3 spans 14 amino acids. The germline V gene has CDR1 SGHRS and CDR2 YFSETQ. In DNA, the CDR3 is TGCGCCAGCAGGCAGCGGGAGGAAAAGGATGAGCAGTTCTTC. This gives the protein CASRQREEKDEQFF.

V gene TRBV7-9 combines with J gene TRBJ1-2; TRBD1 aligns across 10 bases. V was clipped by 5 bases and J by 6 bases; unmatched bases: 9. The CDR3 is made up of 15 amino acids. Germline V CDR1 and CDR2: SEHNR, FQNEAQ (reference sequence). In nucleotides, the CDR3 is TGTGCCAGCAGCCCGGGGGACAGGGGCGGTAATGGCTACACCTTC. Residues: CASSPGDRGGNGYTF. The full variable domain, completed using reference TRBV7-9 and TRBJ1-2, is DTGVSQNPRHKITKRGQNVTFRCDPISEHNRLYWYRQTLGQGPEFLTYFQNEAQLEKSRLLSDRFSAERPKGSFSTLEIQRTEQGDSAMYLCASSPGDRGGNGYTFGSGTRLTVV.

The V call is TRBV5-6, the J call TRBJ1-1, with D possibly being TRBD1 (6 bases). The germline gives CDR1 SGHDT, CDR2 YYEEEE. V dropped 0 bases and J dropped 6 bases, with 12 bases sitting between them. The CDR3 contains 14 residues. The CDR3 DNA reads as TGTGCCAGCAGCTTGGGACAGGCTATATCTGAAGCTTTCTTT. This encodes CASSLGQAISEAFF.

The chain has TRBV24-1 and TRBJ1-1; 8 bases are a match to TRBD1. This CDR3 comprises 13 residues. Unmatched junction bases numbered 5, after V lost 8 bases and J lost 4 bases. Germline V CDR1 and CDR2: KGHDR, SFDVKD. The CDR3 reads CATKSDRATEAFF. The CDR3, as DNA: TGTGCCACCAAGTCGGACAGGGCCACTGAAGCTTTCTTT.

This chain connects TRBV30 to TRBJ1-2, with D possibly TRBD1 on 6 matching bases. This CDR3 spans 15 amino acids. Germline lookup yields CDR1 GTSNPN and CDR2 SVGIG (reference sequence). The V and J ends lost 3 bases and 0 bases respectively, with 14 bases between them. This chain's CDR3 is CAWRTGGSPNYGYTF. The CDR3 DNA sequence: TGTGCCTGGAGGACGGGGGGCTCTCCTAACTATGGCTACACCTTC.

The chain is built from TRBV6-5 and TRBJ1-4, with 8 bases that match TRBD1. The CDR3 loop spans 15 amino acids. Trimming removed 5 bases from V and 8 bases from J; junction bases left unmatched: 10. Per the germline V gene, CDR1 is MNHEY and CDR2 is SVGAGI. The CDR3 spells CASSPGQGQAEKLFF. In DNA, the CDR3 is TGTGCCAGCAGTCCCGGACAGGGACAAGCGGAAAAACTGTTTTTT.

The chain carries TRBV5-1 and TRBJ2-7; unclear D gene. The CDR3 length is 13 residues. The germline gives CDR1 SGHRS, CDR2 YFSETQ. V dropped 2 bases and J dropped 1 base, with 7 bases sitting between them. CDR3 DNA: TGCGCCAGCAGCTTCCAGGAATCCTACGAGCAGTACTTC. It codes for CASSFQESYEQYF.